This T cell receptor (beta chain) was recovered during a study of regulatory T cells in long-lasting Graves disease. The sample's time point: newly diagnosed GD, antithyroid drugs for less than 3 months. Extracted PBMC RNA gave rise to the TCR library. The CDR3 spans 14 residues. V dropped 5 bases and J dropped 8 bases, with 15 bases sitting between them. Looked up from germline, CDR1 is SNHLY and CDR2 is FYNNEI. This clonotype showed up many times. Its antigen is undetermined. Construction of the TCR beta libraries employed iRepertoire HTBI primers in conjunction with Arm-PCR of CDR3 regions. TCRdb reanalysed the multiplex PCR reads using MiXCR and keeps one entry per CDR3 protein. Among 400,000 to 550,000 distinct CDR3 sequences listed, 15% were seen once. Study-wide results and limits: There were preferences for TRBV28, TRBJ1-2 and TRBJ2-5 in persistent disease.

These sequences were also reported in another study, on T cells in Graves' hyperthyroidism and ophthalmopathy.

The chain couples TRBV2 to TRBJ1-4; D might be TRBD1 (5 bases). The sequences come from peripheral blood mononuclear cells (PBMCs), collected at new diagnosis, from a patient treated with antithyroid drugs. The source of this sequence is a woman in her 30s with Graves disease. CDR3 region: CASSSTALREKLFF. The CDR3 nucleotides read TGTGCCAGCAGTTCGACAGCGTTACGGGAAAAACTGTTTTTT. Based on the CDR3 plus reference TRBV2 and TRBJ1-4, the full variable domain is EPEVTQTPSHQVTQMGQEVILRCVPISNHLYFYWYRQILGQKVEFLVSFYNNEISEKSEIFDDQFSVERPDGSNFTLKIRSTKLEDSAMYFCASSSTALREKLFFGSGTQLSVL.